Listed below are T cell receptor beta chains from one sample, sequenced in a study of blood T cell repertoires in COVID-19. TCRdb keeps only in-frame clones here, not all; method: immunoSEQ multiplex PCR. The sample comprises about 140,000 clones, 70% to 90% of which are singletons, and about 6.1% rests with the top ten. The material sequenced was PBMCs or T cells enriched from blood (not recorded which). The origin of the receptors is a woman in her 40s who had recovered from COVID-19. The CDR3 runs from the conserved cysteine through the conserved F or W. The order of the fields is clone size, J gene, D gene, V gene, CDR3 protein, CDR3 DNA. The D gene is left open where the match is weak. Part of the rows lack a size; the others show once, few, many or a class for expanded clones.

>once|TRBJ2-1|TRBD1|TRBV5-1
CASSLEGQGADEQFF
TGCGCCAGCAGCTTGGAAGGACAGGGGGCCGATGAGCAGTTCTTC
>-|TRBJ2-1|TRBD1|TRBV9
CASSVAGGQGYNEQFF
TGTGCCAGCAGCGTAGCTGGGGGACAGGGCTACAATGAGCAGTTCTTC
>-|TRBJ2-1|-|TRBV6-5
CASSPWRDAFDEQFF
TGTGCCAGCAGTCCCTGGCGGGACGCCTTCGATGAGCAGTTCTTC
>-|TRBJ2-7|TRBD1|TRBV15
CATGDRGFYEQYF
TGTGCCACCGGCGACAGGGGATTCTACGAGCAGTACTTC
>-|TRBJ2-2|TRBD2|TRBV4-1
CASSLRTSGSRTGELFF
TGCGCCAGCAGCCTCCGGACTAGCGGGAGTCGAACCGGGGAGCTGTTTTTT
>-|TRBJ1-1|TRBD1|TRBV29-1
CSIEGRGAEAFF
TGCAGCATAGAGGGCAGGGGGGCTGAAGCTTTCTTT
>-|TRBJ1-4|-|TRBV5-8
CASSSGQPNEKLFF
TGTGCCAGCAGCTCTGGACAGCCTAATGAAAAACTGTTTTTT
>-|TRBJ1-4|TRBD1|TRBV5-1
CASSRGGGTEKLFF
TGCGCCAGCAGCCGTGGAGGGGGCACTGAAAAACTGTTTTTT
>-|TRBJ2-1|-|TRBV19
CASGTGISYNEQFF
TGTGCCAGTGGAACAGGGATCTCCTACAATGAGCAGTTCTTC
>-|TRBJ1-4|-|TRBV18
CASSLTGLGDEKLFF
TGTGCCAGCTCATTAACAGGGCTCGGCGATGAAAAACTGTTTTTT
>few|TRBJ2-1|TRBD1|TRBV2
CASSDLIGGTEQFF
TGTGCCAGCAGTGATTTGATAGGGGGCACTGAGCAGTTCTTC
>-|TRBJ2-1|TRBD2|TRBV15
CATSRTSVSYNEQFF
TGTGCCACCAGCAGAACTAGCGTATCCTACAATGAGCAGTTCTTC
>-|TRBJ2-5|-|TRBV11-2
CASSHHPLGEETQYF
TGTGCCAGCAGCCACCACCCCCTCGGGGAGGAGACCCAGTACTTC
>-|TRBJ2-7|-|TRBV11-2
CASSLVREQYF
TGTGCCAGCAGCTTAGTGAGGGAGCAGTACTTC
>-|TRBJ1-1|-|TRBV2
CASSASRWTEAFF
TGTGCCAGCAGTGCAAGCAGGTGGACTGAAGCTTTCTTT
>-|TRBJ2-7|-|TRBV6-1
CASSEASWGVHEQYF
TGTGCCAGCAGTGAAGCGTCGTGGGGCGTGCACGAGCAGTACTTC
>-|TRBJ2-7|TRBD2|TRBV7-9
CASEGLADYEQYF
TGTGCCAGCGAGGGACTAGCGGACTACGAGCAGTACTTC
>-|TRBJ1-1|-|TRBV11-2
CASRRTASSMNTEAFF
TGTGCCAGCAGACGGACAGCTTCCTCAATGAACACTGAAGCTTTCTTT
>-|TRBJ2-2|-|TRBV9
CASSVTGELFF
TGTGCCAGCAGCGTAACTGGGGAGCTGTTTTTT
>-|TRBJ2-1|TRBD1|TRBV7-3
CASRSTGGDPYNEQFF
TGTGCCAGCAGATCGACAGGGGGCGATCCATACAATGAGCAGTTCTTC
>-|TRBJ2-1|-|TRBV30
CAWSLDPRDEQFF
TGTGCCTGGAGTCTGGACCCGCGGGATGAGCAGTTCTTC
>-|TRBJ2-1|TRBD2|TRBV13
CASSKRSLARDEQFF
TGTGCCAGCAGCAAGAGGTCACTAGCGCGCGATGAGCAGTTCTTC
>few|TRBJ1-1|-|TRBV5-1
CASSLDMNTEAFF
TGCGCCAGCAGCTTGGACATGAACACTGAAGCTTTCTTT
>-|TRBJ2-5|TRBD2|TRBV3-1/TRBV3-2
CASSPVGSSGTLGETQYF
TGTGCCAGCAGCCCCGTCGGATCTAGCGGGACCCTCGGAGAGACCCAGTACTTC
>-|TRBJ1-1|-|TRBV5-1
CASSLDRTTEAFF
TGCGCCAGCAGCTTGGACAGGACCACTGAAGCTTTCTTT
>-|TRBJ2-1|TRBD2|TRBV27
CASSIGRASNNEQFF
TGTGCCAGCAGTATCGGGAGGGCCAGTAACAATGAGCAGTTCTTC